This T cell receptor beta chain was observed in a study of control samples from healthy donors and cancer patients. Sequencing used immunoSEQ multiplex PCR; TCRdb keeps in-frame clones, though not all of them. In the table there are 70,000 or so clones, over 75% of which are singletons. There are 15 residues in the CDR3. The V gene lost 6 bases and the J gene lost 0 bases, with 14 bases spanning the gap. Looked up from germline, CDR1 is MDHEN and CDR2 is SYDVKM. The receptor was derived from a man aged 45 to 65 in good health. Sequencing used blood. The chain combines TRBV28 with TRBJ1-2; D is perhaps TRBD1 (6 bases). Here the CDR3 reads CASSAGDIANYGYTF. The CDR3 coding sequence is TGTGCCAGCAGCGCTGGGGACATCGCTAACTATGGCTACACCTTC.